This T cell receptor (beta chain) came from a study of blood T cell repertoires in COVID-19. Only in-frame clones appear in the TCRdb table, and some are missing; sequencing was by immunoSEQ multiplex PCR. There are some 32,000 clones in the sample; about 90% occur only once, and around a quarter lies in the top ten. From germline, CDR1 is SGDLS and CDR2 YYNGEE. The CDR3 spans 14 residues. V lost 4 bases and J lost 2, with 13 bases in between. Sequencing used peripheral blood. This receptor was identified in a human donor in a cohort sampled during active COVID-19. V usage is TRBV9 and J usage is TRBJ2-7; D might be TRBD2 (5 bases). CDR3 sequence: CASSLADGAYEQYF. Here the CDR3 DNA reads TGTGCCAGCAGCCTAGCTGACGGGGCCTACGAGCAGTACTTC.